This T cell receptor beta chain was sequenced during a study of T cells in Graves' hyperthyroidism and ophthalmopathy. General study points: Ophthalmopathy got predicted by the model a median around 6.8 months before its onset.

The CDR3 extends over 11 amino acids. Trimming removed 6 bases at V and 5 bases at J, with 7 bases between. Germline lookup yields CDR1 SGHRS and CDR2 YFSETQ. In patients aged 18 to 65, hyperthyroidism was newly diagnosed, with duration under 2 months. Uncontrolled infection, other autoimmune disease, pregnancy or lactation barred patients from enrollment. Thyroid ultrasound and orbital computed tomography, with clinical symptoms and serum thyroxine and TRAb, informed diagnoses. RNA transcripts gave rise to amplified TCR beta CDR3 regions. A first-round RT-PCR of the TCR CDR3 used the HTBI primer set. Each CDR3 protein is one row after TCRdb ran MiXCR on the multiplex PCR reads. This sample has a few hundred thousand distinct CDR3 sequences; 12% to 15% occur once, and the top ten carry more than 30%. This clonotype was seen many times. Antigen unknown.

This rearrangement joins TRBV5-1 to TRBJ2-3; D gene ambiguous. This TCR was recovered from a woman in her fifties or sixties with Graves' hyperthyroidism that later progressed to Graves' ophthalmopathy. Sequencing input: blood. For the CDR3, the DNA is TGCGCCAGCACCTCGGGAGATACGCAGTATTTT. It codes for CASTSGDTQYF.